This record covers a single T cell receptor (beta chain). Clones were read by immunoSEQ multiplex PCR, and TCRdb kept only the in-frame ones, dropping some. The sample lists about 70,000 clones, 70% to 90% occurring once. CDR1 and CDR2 (germline): WSHSY, SAAADI. Trimming at V came to 5 bases and at J to 2 bases, leaving 6 bases not matched to a gene. The CDR3 is 15 residues long. The data were obtained in a study of blood T cell repertoires in COVID-19. Study-level background: COVID-19 samples from acute and convalescent phases originated in the United States, Italy and Spain.

The receptor's source is a man aged 40-55 years with COVID-19, enrolled during active disease. The rearrangement links TRBV10-2 to TRBJ1-3; 7 bases are a match to TRBD1. Input material: peripheral blood. CDR3 sequence (DNA): TGCGCCAGCAGTTTCAGAGACAGGGCTGGAAACACCATATATTTT. It yields the protein CASSFRDRAGNTIYF.